A selection of T cell receptor beta chains follows, all from one sample in a study of blood T cells in healthy people across ages. TCRdb processed the 5' RACE reads anew with MiXCR; each CDR3 protein has one entry. The sample holds about 1.7 million distinct CDR3 sequences, roughly 27% seen once. The sequenced sample was blood. These receptors were obtained from a woman aged 25 to 39 in good health. Both conserved end residues are part of each CDR3. Fields, in order: D gene, V gene, J gene, clone size, CDR3 protein, CDR3 DNA. A D gene is named only where the DNA matches it firmly. Some rows mark clone size as missing; the rest say once, few, many or name a class of expanded clone.

.,TRBV20-1,TRBJ2-2,.,CSAKRTITGELFF,TGCAGTGCCAAAAGGACTATCACCGGGGAGCTGTTTTTT
TRBD1,TRBV29-1,TRBJ2-4,many,CSVDDRGLYF,TGCAGCGTTGATGACAGGGGGCTGTACTTC
.,TRBV4-1,TRBJ1-1,few,CASSQEDRQYYTEAFF,TGCGCCAGCAGCCAAGAGGACCGACAGTATTACACTGAAGCTTTCTTT
.,TRBV20-1,TRBJ1-1,few,CSARDPPRQEAFF,TGCAGTGCTAGAGACCCTCCGAGGCAGGAAGCTTTCTTT
.,TRBV20-1,TRBJ1-2,few,CSAKSGPFNGYTF,TGCAGTGCCAAATCTGGGCCTTTTAATGGCTACACCTTC
.,TRBV4-1,TRBJ2-7,few,CASSLSVPTSYEQYF,TGCGCCAGCAGCCTGTCCGTCCCGACCTCCTACGAGCAGTACTTC
TRBD2,TRBV4-2,TRBJ2-7,many,CASSQGVPSGGYEQYF,TGTGCCAGCAGCCAAGGCGTCCCTAGCGGGGGTTACGAGCAGTACTTC
.,TRBV27,TRBJ2-5,many,CASSSSRAETQYF,TGTGCCAGCAGTTCATCCAGGGCAGAGACCCAGTACTTC
.,TRBV10-3,TRBJ2-7,.,CAISGDTGQGIYEQYF,TGTGCCATCAGTGGGGATACTGGGCAGGGAATCTACGAGCAGTACTTC
.,TRBV3-1,TRBJ1-6,few,CASSQARVNSPLHF,TGTGCCAGCAGCCAAGCCAGGGTTAATTCACCCCTCCACTTT
.,TRBV7-9,TRBJ2-3,.,CASSLPGVRDTQYF,TGTGCCAGCAGCTTACCCGGGGTGAGAGATACGCAGTATTTT
.,TRBV27,TRBJ2-7,many,CASMAETSYEQYF,TGTGCCAGCATGGCAGAGACCTCCTACGAGCAGTACTTC
.,TRBV5-1,TRBJ1-1,.,CASSLLYKGVGTEAFF,TGCGCCAGCAGCTTGCTGTATAAGGGGGTTGGGACTGAAGCTTTCTTT
.,TRBV7-9,TRBJ2-2,.,CASSSSARRGGELFF,TGTGCCAGCAGCTCCTCGGCCCGGCGTGGGGGGGAGCTGTTTTTT
.,TRBV28,TRBJ1-4,.,CASSLWVAGPEKLFF,TGTGCCAGCAGTTTATGGGTGGCAGGCCCTGAAAAACTGTTTTTT
.,TRBV5-1,TRBJ2-5,many,CASSRTARQETQYF,TGCGCCAGCAGCCGGACGGCAAGGCAAGAGACCCAGTACTTC
.,TRBV7-2,TRBJ2-7,few,CASTSMISYEQYF,TGTGCCAGCACCTCCATGATCTCCTACGAGCAGTACTTC
.,TRBV5-5,TRBJ1-1,few,CASSLRGKTEAFF,TGTGCCAGCAGCTTGCGGGGAAAGACTGAAGCTTTCTTT
TRBD2,TRBV12-3/TRBV12-4,TRBJ2-5,.,CATSTTSGRVETQYF,TGTGCCACCTCAACGACGAGCGGGAGGGTGGAGACCCAGTACTTC
TRBD1,TRBV28,TRBJ2-7,.,CASPGTGATKEQYF,TGTGCCAGCCCGGGGACAGGGGCCACTAAGGAGCAGTACTTC
TRBD1,TRBV2,TRBJ1-5,few,CASSAHLTGYSNQPQHF,TGTGCCAGCAGTGCTCACCTGACAGGGTATAGCAATCAGCCCCAGCATTTT
.,TRBV24-1,TRBJ2-2,few,CATSDLTRANTGELFF,TGTGCCACCAGTGATTTAACCAGGGCTAACACCGGGGAGCTGTTTTTT
.,TRBV5-1,TRBJ2-2,.,CASSEGRTWSTGELFF,TGCGCCAGCAGCGAGGGGCGGACATGGTCCACCGGGGAGCTGTTTTTT
TRBD2,TRBV4-1,TRBJ2-7,.,CASSHDTPSTSGREYEQYF,TGCGCCAGCAGCCACGATACACCCTCGACTAGCGGGAGAGAATACGAGCAGTACTTC
.,TRBV20-1,TRBJ2-6,few,CSATGLTELSGANVLTF,TGCAGTGCTACCGGACTAACGGAACTCTCTGGGGCCAACGTCCTGACTTTC
.,TRBV27,TRBJ2-1,few,CASSLSGARYNEQFF,TGTGCCAGCAGTTTGTCCGGGGCCCGGTACAATGAGCAGTTCTTC
.,TRBV20-1,TRBJ1-6,few,CSAPSRNLSPLHF,TGCAGTGCCCCTAGCAGGAACTTATCACCCCTCCACTTT
.,TRBV24-1,TRBJ2-5,many,CATSGKDQETQYF,TGTGCCACCAGTGGAAAAGACCAAGAGACCCAGTACTTC
.,TRBV4-1,TRBJ2-5,.,CASSQVAGVADEQYF,TGCGCCAGCAGCCAAGTGGCCGGAGTAGCCGATGAGCAGTACTTC
.,TRBV5-1,TRBJ2-3,.,CASSSGLQNTDTQYF,TGCGCCAGCAGCTCGGGACTCCAAAACACAGATACGCAGTATTTT
.,TRBV12-3/TRBV12-4,TRBJ2-3,few,CASSWGGGTTDTQYF,TGTGCCAGCAGTTGGGGAGGGGGGACCACAGATACGCAGTATTTT
.,TRBV7-2,TRBJ1-3,.,CASSSLTGGRDTIYF,TGTGCCAGCAGCTCTTTAACGGGAGGGAGGGACACCATATATTTT